This T cell receptor beta chain was captured in a study of blood T cells in healthy people across ages. Broader study findings: Long-lived donors exceeded aged donors in naive CD4+ cells and diversity. PBMCs that were unsorted prevented a conclusive naive versus antigen-experienced comparison.

The CDR3 loop spans 17 amino acids. Trimming at V came to 0 bases and at J to 6 bases, leaving 10 bases not matched to a gene. Germline V CDR1 and CDR2: SGHRS, YFSETQ. This clonotype has at least ten counts. As yet, its antigen is unknown. At least 6 million PBMCs were isolated per sample. A sample-barcoded 5' primer and a J-beta primer mix were used in a second PCR of roughly 7 to 11 cycles. Samples each returned at least 2.5 million CDR3-containing paired-end reads. Each CDR3 protein gets one entry after TCRdb re-called the 5' RACE reads with MiXCR. The sample gives about 970,000 distinct CDR3 sequences, approximately 50% of which show up once; about 21% is in the top ten.

The clonotype comes from a woman aged 55-69 years in good health. The V and J genes are TRBV5-1 and TRBJ2-3; 10 bases are shared with TRBD1. The sample consisted of blood. CDR3 nucleotide sequence: TGCGCCAGCAGCTTGGCCTCCGGGACAGGGGTAGGGGATACGCAGTATTTT. This translates into CASSLASGTGVGDTQYF. The whole variable domain, remainder taken from reference TRBV5-1 and TRBJ2-3, is KAGVTQTPRYLIKTRGQQVTLSCSPISGHRSVSWYQQTPGQGLQFLFEYFSETQRNKGNFPGRFSGRQFSNSRSEMNVSTLELGDSALYLCASSLASGTGVGDTQYFGPGTRLTVL.